The present entry profiles one T cell receptor beta chain with its context. Antigen: not known. The entry originates in a study of T cells in localized non-small cell lung cancer. Study observations and caveats: Among the tissues sampled, uninvolved adjacent lung had the highest T cell clonality, above tumor. Among the top 100 tumor clones, a median approximately 60 appeared in adjacent lung.

The protocol was immunoSEQ multiplex PCR, while the TCRdb copy is restricted to in-frame clones and leaves out a portion. Here the sample spans 45,000 to 55,000 clones, roughly 80% being singletons. The TCR originated in a man between 40 and 69 years old with stage I squamous cell lung carcinoma. The sequencing used peripheral blood, collected before any cancer treatment.

Here the CDR3 reads CASSEKSGGANTQYF. The CDR3 DNA is TGTGCCAGCAGTGAGAAGAGCGGGGGGGCAAATACGCAGTATTTT. The chain carries TRBV6-4 and TRBJ2-3; 10 bases are a match to TRBD2. The CDR3 is 15 amino acids. The germline gives CDR1 MRHNA, CDR2 SNTAGT. V gave up 3 bases and J gave up 7 bases; unmatched junction bases: 7.